The clone carrying this T cell receptor beta chain appeared many times. Its antigen remains unidentified. For blood and skin samples, reverse transcription used TCR alpha and beta constant primers. Ligated cDNA underwent four rounds of PCR with nested alpha and beta constant region primers and SP2. TCRdb itself ran the 5' RACE reads through MiXCR, one entry per CDR3 protein. The sample yields over 20,000 distinct CDR3 sequences, under 30% seen once. RNA was extracted from roughly 2.6 ml of whole blood of healthy adults. The library had UMIs added by 3' ligation of an oligonucleotide to TCR cDNA. Unsorted total RNA, about 1 to 1000 ng, was DNase treated before reverse transcription. This entry belongs to a study of naive and memory T cell subsets. Points from the study as a whole: Potentially, T cell activation and differentiation skew this RNA-based measurement.

This CDR3 is 14 amino acids long. The germline V and J ends were trimmed by 6 bases and 6 bases, with 18 bases remaining between them. Germline V gene data show CDR1 as DFQATT and CDR2 as SNEGSKA (reference sequence). The origin of this receptor is a female donor in good health. The chain uses TRBV20-1 and TRBJ2-1; D might be TRBD2 (5 bases). The CDR3 DNA reads TGCAGTGCCCGCAGGACTTTCTTCGCCAATGAGCAGTTCTTC. The encoded protein is CSARRTFFANEQFF.